This T cell receptor beta chain was captured by sequencing in a study of T cells expressing NK-cell markers. Looking at the study overall: The authors derived TCR beta repertoires from sorted CD3+CD56+NKG2C+, CD3+CD56+NKG2C- and CD3+CD56-NKG2C+ T cells. Sequenced donors, eight in total, included seven who were HCMV-seropositive and one who was seronegative. Regarding the study as a whole: A handful of donors showed these clonotypes also leading the CD3+CD56-NKG2C+ fraction.

As concerns this clonotype: The antigen remains undetermined.

TCRdb reprocessed the 5' RACE reads, keeping one entry per CDR3 protein, no DNA. The listing records more than 400,000 distinct CDR3 sequences. This TCR came from a woman aged 18 to 69 in good health. The source material was blood T cells: a sorted CD56 or NKG2C T cell subset, CD4+ or CD8+ T cells, or bulk PBMC T cells (not recorded which).

The CDR3 loop is CASRPQGTGDYNEQFF. This chain uses TRBV19 with TRBJ2-1; the D gene TCRdb calls, TRBD1, cannot be checked with no DNA. The CDR3 covers 16 residues. Germline assignment: CDR1 LNHDA and CDR2 SQIVND (reference sequence).